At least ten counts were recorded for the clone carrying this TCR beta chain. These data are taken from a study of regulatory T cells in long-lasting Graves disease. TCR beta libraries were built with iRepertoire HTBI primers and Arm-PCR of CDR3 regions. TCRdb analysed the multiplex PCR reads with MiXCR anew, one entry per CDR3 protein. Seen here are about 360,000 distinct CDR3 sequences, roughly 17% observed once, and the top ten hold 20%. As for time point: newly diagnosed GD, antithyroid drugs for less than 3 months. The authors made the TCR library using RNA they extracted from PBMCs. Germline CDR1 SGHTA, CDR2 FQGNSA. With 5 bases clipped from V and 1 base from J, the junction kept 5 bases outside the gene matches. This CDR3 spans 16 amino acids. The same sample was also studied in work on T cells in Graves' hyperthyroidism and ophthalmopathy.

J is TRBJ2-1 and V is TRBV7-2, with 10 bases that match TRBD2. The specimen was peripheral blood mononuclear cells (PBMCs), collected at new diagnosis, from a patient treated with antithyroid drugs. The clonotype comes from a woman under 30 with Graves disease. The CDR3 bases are TGTGCCAGCAGCCCACATAGCGGGGGGTCCTACAATGAGCAGTTCTTC. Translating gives CASSPHSGGSYNEQFF.